This T cell receptor (beta chain) was found in a study of blood T cell repertoires in COVID-19. Losses at the gene ends were 3 bases for V and 5 bases for J; bases not matched to a gene: 3. The germline CDR1 and CDR2 sequences are LNHDA and SQIVND (reference sequence). This CDR3 spans 13 amino acids. Some clones are missing from TCRdb's copy, which holds only in-frame ones; the method was immunoSEQ multiplex PCR. The sample carries about 460,000 clones, about 88% recorded once. The sequencing input was PBMCs or T cells enriched from blood (not recorded which). The rearrangement uses TRBV19 and TRBJ1-2; the match to TRBD1 covers 7 bases. The source is a woman aged 55-70 years who had recovered from COVID-19. CDR3 amino acids: CASSIGTEYGYTF. CDR3 DNA sequence: TGTGCCAGTAGTATCGGGACAGAATATGGCTACACCTTC.